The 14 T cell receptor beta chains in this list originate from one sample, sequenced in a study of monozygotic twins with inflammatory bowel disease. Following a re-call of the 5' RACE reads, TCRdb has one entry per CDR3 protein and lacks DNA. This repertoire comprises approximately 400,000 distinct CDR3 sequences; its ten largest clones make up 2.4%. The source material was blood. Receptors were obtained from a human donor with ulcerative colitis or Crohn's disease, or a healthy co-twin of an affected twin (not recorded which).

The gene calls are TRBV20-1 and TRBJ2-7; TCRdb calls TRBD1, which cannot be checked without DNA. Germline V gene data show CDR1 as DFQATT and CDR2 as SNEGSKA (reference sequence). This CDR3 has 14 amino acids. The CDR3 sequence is CSAAHWDRDHEQYF.

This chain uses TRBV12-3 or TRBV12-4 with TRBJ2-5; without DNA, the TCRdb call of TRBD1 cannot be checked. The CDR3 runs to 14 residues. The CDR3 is CASRPGQGVETQYF.

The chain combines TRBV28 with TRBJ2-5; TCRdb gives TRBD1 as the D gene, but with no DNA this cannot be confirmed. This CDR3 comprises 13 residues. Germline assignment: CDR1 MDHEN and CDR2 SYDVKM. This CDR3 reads CASSSAGEETQYF.

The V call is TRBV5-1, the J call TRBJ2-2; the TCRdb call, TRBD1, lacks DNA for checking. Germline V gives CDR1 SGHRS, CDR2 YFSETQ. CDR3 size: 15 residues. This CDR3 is CASSSRTKNTGELFF.

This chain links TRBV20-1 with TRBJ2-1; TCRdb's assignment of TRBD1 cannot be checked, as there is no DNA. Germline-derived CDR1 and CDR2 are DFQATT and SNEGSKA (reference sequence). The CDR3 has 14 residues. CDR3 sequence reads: CSAPHRGLNNEQFF.

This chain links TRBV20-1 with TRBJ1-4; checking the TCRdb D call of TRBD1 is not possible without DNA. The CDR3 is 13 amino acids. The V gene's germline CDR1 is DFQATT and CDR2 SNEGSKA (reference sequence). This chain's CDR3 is CSAHQGTNEKLFF.

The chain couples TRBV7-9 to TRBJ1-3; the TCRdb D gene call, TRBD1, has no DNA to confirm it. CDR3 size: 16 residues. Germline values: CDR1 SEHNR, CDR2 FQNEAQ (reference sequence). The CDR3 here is CASTRQVPSSGNTIYF.

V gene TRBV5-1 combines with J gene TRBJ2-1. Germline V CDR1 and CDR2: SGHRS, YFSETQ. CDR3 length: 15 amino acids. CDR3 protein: CASSFGSSSYNEQFF. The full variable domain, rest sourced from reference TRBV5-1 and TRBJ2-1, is KAGVTQTPRYLIKTRGQQVTLSCSPISGHRSVSWYQQTPGQGLQFLFEYFSETQRNKGNFPGRFSGRQFSNSRSEMNVSTLELGDSALYLCASSFGSSSYNEQFFGPGTRLTVL.

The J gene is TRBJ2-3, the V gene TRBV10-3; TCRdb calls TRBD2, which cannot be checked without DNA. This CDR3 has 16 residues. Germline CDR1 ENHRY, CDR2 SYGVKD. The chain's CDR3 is CAISDSTSGGGDTQYF.

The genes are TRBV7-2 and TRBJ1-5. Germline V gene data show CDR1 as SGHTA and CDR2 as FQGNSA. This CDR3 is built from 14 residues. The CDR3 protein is CASSSRLGDQPQHF.

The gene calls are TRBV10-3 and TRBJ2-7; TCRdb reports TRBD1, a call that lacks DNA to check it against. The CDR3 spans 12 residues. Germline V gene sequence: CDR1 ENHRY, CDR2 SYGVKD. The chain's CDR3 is CAVDRGGIEQYF.

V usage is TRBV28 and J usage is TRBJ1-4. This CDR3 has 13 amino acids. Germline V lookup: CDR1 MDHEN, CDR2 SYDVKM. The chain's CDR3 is CASTNPTNEKLFF.

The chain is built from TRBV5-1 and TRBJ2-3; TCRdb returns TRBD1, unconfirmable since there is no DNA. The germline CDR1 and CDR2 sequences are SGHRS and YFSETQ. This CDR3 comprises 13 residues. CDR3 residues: CASSLSGGDTQYF.

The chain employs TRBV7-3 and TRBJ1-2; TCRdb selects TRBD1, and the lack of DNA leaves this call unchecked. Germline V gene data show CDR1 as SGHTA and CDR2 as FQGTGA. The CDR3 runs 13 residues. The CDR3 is CASSSTRGEGYTF.